A single sample gave rise to the 5 T cell receptor beta chains below, sequenced in a study of T cells after yellow fever vaccination. TCRdb recomputed calls from the 5' RACE reads with MiXCR, one row per CDR3 protein. The data hold about 500,000 distinct CDR3 sequences, with around a sixth observed a single time. Sequences were derived from PBMCs, sampled roughly 5 days after the first yellow fever vaccination. The receptors come from a man younger than 35 who received the YFV17D yellow fever vaccine.

The chain has TRBV4-3 and TRBJ1-2, with a tentative D call TRBD1 (5 bases). Germline V CDR1 and CDR2: LGHNA, YSLEER. The CDR3 length is 16 residues. The ends were cut back, 4 bases at V and 3 bases at J, with 18 bases in the middle. This chain's CDR3 is CASSPGAYEGYYGYTF. The CDR3 DNA follows: TGCGCCAGCAGCCCTGGGGCGTATGAGGGGTACTATGGCTACACCTTC.

The J gene is TRBJ1-3, the V gene TRBV30; no clear D gene. Trimming took 0 bases from V and 4 from J, leaving 4 bases between them. Per the germline V gene, CDR1 is GTSNPN and CDR2 is SVGIG (reference sequence). The CDR3 covers 12 residues. The CDR3 loop is CAWSVQGNTIYF. The CDR3 DNA reads as TGTGCCTGGAGTGTGCAGGGAAACACCATATATTTT.

This clonotype was found a few times. CDR3 DNA: TGTGCCACCAGCACGGGACCGGGGACGCCCCCCGAGCAGTTCTTC. Residues: CATSTGPGTPPEQFF. The chain combines TRBV15 with TRBJ2-1; D tentatively reads TRBD1 or TRBD2 (5 bases each). CDR3 size: 15 residues. Germline CDR1 LNHNV, CDR2 YYDKDF (reference sequence). Trimming left V 4 bases short and J 10 bases short, with 20 bases between. The whole variable domain, filled in from reference TRBV15 and TRBJ2-1, reads DAMVIQNPRYQVTQFGKPVTLSCSQTLNHNVMYWYQQKSSQAPKLLFHYYDKDFNNEADTPDNFQSRRPNTSFCFLDIRSPGLGDTAMYLCATSTGPGTPPEQFFGPGTRLTVL.

This clonotype was seen a handful of times. The rearrangement uses TRBV5-1 and TRBJ1-1; D uncertain. Per the germline V gene, CDR1 is SGHRS and CDR2 is YFSETQ. Trimming removed 0 bases from V and 1 base from J, with 10 bases in between. The CDR3 is 15 residues long. CDR3 DNA: TGCGCCAGCAGCTTGGCGGGCAGCCAGAACACTGAAGCTTTCTTT. This translates into CASSLAGSQNTEAFF.

This clonotype was recorded many times. The V gene is TRBV7-2, the J gene TRBJ2-1; 11 bases map to TRBD2. Germline V lookup: CDR1 SGHTA, CDR2 FQGNSA. The CDR3 extends over 15 amino acids. V gave up 1 base and J gave up 6 bases; unmatched junction bases: 2. CDR3 sequence: CASSLGSGGVNEQFF. The CDR3 nucleotides read TGTGCCAGCAGCTTAGGTAGCGGGGGGGTCAATGAGCAGTTCTTC.